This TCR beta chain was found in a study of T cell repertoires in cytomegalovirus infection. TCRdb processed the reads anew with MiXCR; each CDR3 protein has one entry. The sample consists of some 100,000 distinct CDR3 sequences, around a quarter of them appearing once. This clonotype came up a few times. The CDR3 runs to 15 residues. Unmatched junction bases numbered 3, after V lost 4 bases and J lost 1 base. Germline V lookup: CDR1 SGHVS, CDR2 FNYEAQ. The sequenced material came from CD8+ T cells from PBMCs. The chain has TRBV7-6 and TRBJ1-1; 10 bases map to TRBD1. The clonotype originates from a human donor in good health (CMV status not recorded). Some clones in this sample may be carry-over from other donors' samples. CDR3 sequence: CASSSRTGGNTEAFF. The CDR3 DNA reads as TGTGCCAGCAGCTCACGGACAGGGGGGAACACTGAAGCTTTCTTT. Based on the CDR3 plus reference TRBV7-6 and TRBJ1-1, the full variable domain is GAGVSQSPRYKVTKRGQDVALRCDPISGHVSLYWYRQALGQGPEFLTYFNYEAQQDKSGLPNDRFSAERPEGSISTLTIQRTEQRDSAMYRCASSSRTGGNTEAFFGQGTRLTVV.